One sample yielded the 22 T cell receptor beta chains listed below, sequenced in a study of Ad26.COV2.S vaccination and SARS-CoV-2 variants. This table comes from immunoSEQ multiplex PCR, and its TCRdb copy is limited to in-frame clones, with some not included. Of 250,000 to 300,000 clones listed, over 75% are singletons. Treatment indicated: approximately 18 received Ad26.COV2.S at low or high dose, single or two shots; about 5 received placebo; per-sample allocation not given. Sampling was done on day 63 after the first vaccine or placebo injection. Sequences were derived from peripheral blood, sampled in a trial of Ad26.COV2.S vaccine versus placebo. The receptors stem from a person between 18 and 65 years old who received the Ad26.COV2.S COVID-19 vaccine or a placebo.

In the case of this clone: Different DNA sequences within this sample yield the same CDR3. CDR3 bases: TGTGCCAGTCGTGAGGGGGGCACTGAAGCTTTCTTT. It specifies CASREGGTEAFF. The rearrangement links TRBV27 to TRBJ1-1; possibly TRBD1 for D (6 bases). This CDR3 contains 12 residues. The V and J ends lost 9 bases and 4 bases respectively, with 12 bases between them. Germline V gene data show CDR1 as MNHEY and CDR2 as SMNVEV (reference sequence).

The gene calls are TRBV19 and TRBJ2-5, with 9 nucleotides matching TRBD1. The V segment lost 3 bases and the J segment 7 bases; nucleotides outside the gene matches: 15. Germline V gene sequence: CDR1 LNHDA, CDR2 SQIVND (reference sequence). This CDR3 spans 17 amino acids. The CDR3 is CASSISPGTGRWATQYF. CDR3 nucleotides: TGTGCCAGTAGTATTAGTCCCGGGACAGGGCGTTGGGCGACCCAGTACTTC.

The chain is built from TRBV12-3 or TRBV12-4 and TRBJ1-2, with D perhaps matching TRBD1 (6 bases). The length of the CDR3 is 12 residues. Trimming pared 6 bases from V and 7 bases from J, leaving 12 bases between. The CDR3 DNA reads as TGTGCCAGCAGCCAATCACAGGGTGGCTACACCTTC. Translated: CASSQSQGGYTF.

The CDR3 loop is CASSSTSSGSETQYF. In DNA, the CDR3 is TGTGCCAGCAGCTCGACTTCTAGCGGGAGTGAGACCCAGTACTTC. The J gene is TRBJ2-5, the V gene TRBV7-9; TRBD2 agrees at 10 bases. CDR3 length: 15 amino acids. From germline, CDR1 is SEHNR and CDR2 FQNEAQ (reference sequence). Unmatched junction bases numbered 7, after V lost 4 bases and J lost 5 bases.

This clone was detected only a few times. The gene calls are TRBV5-1 and TRBJ2-7; D is unclear. This CDR3 has 12 residues. V was pared by 1 base and J by 3 bases, with 5 bases between. Germline assignment: CDR1 SGHRS and CDR2 YFSETQ. CDR3 DNA sequence: TGCGCCAGCAGCTTGTCGGGCTACGAGCAGTACTTC. Protein: CASSLSGYEQYF.

The genes are TRBV5-5 and TRBJ2-1; TRBD1 matches at 7 bases. CDR1 and CDR2 from the germline V gene are SGHKS and YYEKEE (reference sequence). The CDR3 spans 15 residues. V trimming: 0 bases; J trimming: 0 bases; junction bases outside the gene matches: 0. Written as DNA, the CDR3 is TGTGCCAGCAGCTTGGGGACAGGCTCCTACAATGAGCAGTTCTTC. This codes for CASSLGTGSYNEQFF.

Notes on this clone: Other nucleotide sequences from this sample produce the same CDR3. This rearrangement joins TRBV5-1 to TRBJ2-5; D is perhaps TRBD1 or TRBD2 (5 bases each). This CDR3 contains 14 residues. Germline CDR1 SGHRS, CDR2 YFSETQ. The V end lost 4 bases, the J end lost 2 bases, and 12 bases lay between the germline ends. CDR3 amino acids: CASSLGRLQETQYF. CDR3 DNA: TGCGCCAGCAGCCTGGGACGGCTACAAGAGACCCAGTACTTC.

This rearrangement joins TRBV7-9 to TRBJ2-7; D gene unclear. The ends were cut back, 4 bases at V and 3 bases at J, with 4 bases in the middle. The CDR3 contains 11 residues. Germline V gene sequence: CDR1 SEHNR, CDR2 FQNEAQ (reference sequence). This chain's CDR3 is CASSSDYEQYF. CDR3 coding DNA: TGTGCCAGCAGCTCCGACTACGAGCAGTACTTC.

V is TRBV11-2 and J is TRBJ2-7; D ambiguous. Germline V gene data show CDR1 as SGHAT and CDR2 as FQNNGV. V was clipped by 1 base and J by 3 bases, with 10 bases between them. The CDR3 spans 14 residues. The CDR3 is CASSLGIGNYEQYF. The CDR3 DNA reads TGTGCCAGCAGCTTAGGAATAGGGAACTACGAGCAGTACTTC.

The chain employs TRBV7-2 and TRBJ1-1; TRBD1 matches at 7 bases. Per germline, CDR1 SGHTA and CDR2 FQGNSA. The CDR3 totals 14 residues. The junction had 7 bases not matched to a gene; V was cut back by 5 bases and J by 4 bases. CDR3: CASSANRGITEAFF. The DNA of the CDR3 is TGTGCCAGCAGCGCGAACAGGGGTATCACTGAAGCTTTCTTT.

A single count supports this clone. The chain combines TRBV2 with TRBJ1-3; D is unclear. Germline assignment: CDR1 SNHLY and CDR2 FYNNEI. CDR3 length: 13 amino acids. With 5 bases removed from V and 9 bases from J, the gap between germline ends came to 14 bases. The CDR3 bases are TGTGCCAGCAGTCCAAGTCCATCCAGCACCATATATTTT. Translation: CASSPSPSSTIYF.

The chain is built from TRBV18 and TRBJ1-1; D ambiguous. CDR3 length: 15 residues. V lost 2 bases and J 0 bases, leaving 10 bases between the germline ends. Looked up from germline, CDR1 is KGHSH and CDR2 is LQKENI. This CDR3 reads CASSPSASMNTEAFF. In DNA form, the CDR3 reads TGTGCCAGCTCACCAAGTGCATCTATGAACACTGAAGCTTTCTTT.

Worth noting for this clone: The same CDR3 also results from other DNA sequences found in this sample. The chain joins TRBV7-9 to TRBJ1-5; D call uncertain. Trimming stripped 1 base from V and 5 bases from J, with 3 bases between. The V gene's germline CDR1 is SEHNR and CDR2 FQNEAQ (reference sequence). The CDR3 consists of 12 residues. This CDR3 is CASSLGDQPQHF. The DNA of the CDR3 is TGTGCCAGCAGCTTAGGCGATCAGCCCCAGCATTTT.

This chain links TRBV6-1 with TRBJ1-1; D might be TRBD1 (5 bases). Germline CDR1 is MNHNS and CDR2 is SASEGT. The CDR3 covers 14 residues. V shed 3 bases and J shed 7 bases, with 15 bases lying between them. The CDR3 loop reads CASSDSTVGDEAFF. CDR3 in DNA: TGTGCCAGCAGTGATTCGACAGTCGGTGATGAAGCTTTCTTT.

The chain is built from TRBV18 and TRBJ1-2; 9 bases are a match to TRBD1. Per germline, CDR1 KGHSH and CDR2 LQKENI. The CDR3 contains 16 residues. V was pared by 4 bases and J by 6 bases, with 12 bases of the junction left unmatched. The chain's CDR3 is CASSRAITGGRDGYTF. The CDR3 DNA follows: TGTGCCAGCTCACGTGCGATAACAGGGGGCAGGGATGGCTACACCTTC.

This clone came up once. This chain joins TRBV6-1 and TRBJ2-1; the match to TRBD2 covers 8 bases. Trimming at V came to 4 bases and at J to 9 bases, leaving 14 bases not matched to a gene. The CDR3 length is 16 residues. Per the germline V gene, CDR1 is MNHNS and CDR2 is SASEGT. In DNA, the CDR3 is TGTGCCAGCAGTGCCCCATCGGGAGGGCCGTTCATTGAGCAGTTCTTC. This encodes CASSAPSGGPFIEQFF.

V is TRBV4-3 and J is TRBJ1-2; D is perhaps TRBD1 (5 bases). Germline V lookup: CDR1 LGHNA, CDR2 YSLEER. V gave up 3 bases and J gave up 2 bases, with 16 bases separating them. CDR3 length: 16 amino acids. The CDR3 protein is CASSHNAGTANYGYTF. The CDR3 coding sequence is TGCGCCAGCAGCCACAATGCCGGGACCGCCAACTATGGCTACACCTTC.

This chain links TRBV9 with TRBJ2-1, with D possibly TRBD2 on 5 matching bases. The CDR3 is 15 amino acids. Trimming cost V 4 bases and J 0 bases, with 11 bases left between them. Germline V gives CDR1 SGDLS, CDR2 YYNGEE. CDR3 protein: CASSNSGGSYNEQFF. The CDR3 DNA reads as TGTGCCAGCAGCAACTCAGGAGGCTCCTACAATGAGCAGTTCTTC.

The chain has TRBV2 and TRBJ2-7, with 10 bases matching TRBD1. Germline V CDR1 and CDR2: SNHLY, FYNNEI. V lost 6 bases, J lost 3 bases, and 5 bases stayed unmatched. This CDR3 is built from 14 residues. CDR3 residues: CASRGTGVDYEQYF. For the CDR3, the DNA is TGTGCCAGCAGGGGGACAGGGGTGGACTACGAGCAGTACTTC.

The chain uses TRBV19 and TRBJ1-6; TRBD1 agrees at 7 bases. This CDR3 comprises 14 residues. The junction had 6 bases not matched to a gene; V was cut back by 6 bases and J by 7 bases. The germline CDR1 and CDR2 sequences are LNHDA and SQIVND (reference sequence). The CDR3 bases are TGTGCCAGTAGCAGGGGGACTTCGAATTCACCCCTCCACTTT. Protein product: CASSRGTSNSPLHF.

This chain links TRBV11-1 with TRBJ2-3; D is unresolved. Germline V gene data show CDR1 as SGHAT and CDR2 as FQDESV (reference sequence). This CDR3 contains 12 residues. V lost 6 bases to trimming and J lost 6 bases, with 10 bases between them. CDR3 amino acids: CASRPTSDTQYF. CDR3 sequence (DNA): TGTGCCAGCAGACCAACCAGTGATACGCAGTATTTT.

This chain uses TRBV9 with TRBJ1-2; 7 positions agree with TRBD1. Germline values: CDR1 SGDLS, CDR2 YYNGEE. The CDR3 is made up of 14 amino acids. The ends lost 0 bases at V and 7 bases at J; junction bases unmatched: 6. The CDR3 region has the DNA TGTGCCAGCAGCGTAGGAGGGGGCTTGCGTGGCTACACCTTC. This translates into CASSVGGGLRGYTF.